This TCR beta chain was obtained from a study of blood T cell repertoires in COVID-19. The wider study: The United States, Italy and Spain provided the acute and convalescent COVID-19 samples. T cells, B-cell-depleted T cells, or PBMCs supplied cDNA or gDNA.

The ends lost 11 bases at V and 3 bases at J; junction bases unmatched: 9. CDR3 length: 13 residues. The germline V gene has CDR1 ENHRY and CDR2 SYGVKD. How the authors handled the data: Estimation of nucleated cell counts was performed using reference gene primer amplification. Sequencing was performed with immunoSEQ multiplex PCR; in TCRdb, only in-frame clones are kept and a portion is missing. D and trimming come from the DNA, and the V and J calls and clone size come from that table. The repertoire includes approximately 170,000 clones, about 85% of them detected once, and approximately 6.9% sits in the top ten. Enrolment of Seattle patients took place during active infection, and they were followed longitudinally.

The sample comprised peripheral blood. The sequence was obtained from a man older than 75 with COVID-19, enrolled during active disease. This sequence joins TRBV10-3 and TRBJ1-2; 7 bases map to TRBD1. CDR3 amino acids: CASRDSAHYGYTF. CDR3 bases: TGTGCCTCCCGGGACAGCGCCCACTATGGCTACACCTTC.